The entry below describes one TCR beta chain. Its antigen is unknown. One base away there is no much larger clone; base qualities are not given. One collaborating source in Seattle enrolled patients while the patients were actively infected and followed the patients over time throughout the course of disease. Each collaborating institution followed its own protocols to collect whole blood in K2EDTA tubes. For TCRbeta analysis, collaborators shipped samples in one of three forms: frozen whole blood, isolated PBMCs, or DNA extracted from either of those sample types. The immunoSEQ Assay, a bias-controlled multiplex PCR, was used to amplify TCRbeta CDR3 regions from genomic DNA. In the source study's methods: The number of nucleated cells in each sample was estimated by amplification of reference gene primers within the assay. Sequence reads were collapsed and filtered to measure the absolute abundance of every unique TCRbeta CDR3 rearrangement. For each sample, productive Simpson clonality was calculated by taking the square root of Simpson's diversity index across productive rearrangements. TCRdb provides this immuneACCESS table in a form limited to in-frame rearrangements. Some clones are lacking; in checked studies, under half of them reflect an unresolved V gene, and why the rest are absent is not known. Clone size and the V and J calls come from that table; the DNA yielded D and trimming. Within this sample are around 140,000 clones, with 84% of them counted one time only. Jointly, the top ten make up less than 9% of the sample.

The data were taken from a study of blood T cell repertoires in COVID-19 (dated by TCRdb to 2019 to 2021). About the full investigation: Collaborator samples came from the United States, Italy and Spain and covered acute and convalescent phases of COVID-19. The dataset comprised deeply sampled blood TCRbeta repertoires from subjects exposed to, actively infected with, or recovered from COVID-19. The samples were drawn from the first 160 participants of the ongoing ImmuneRACE study and from over 950 subjects provided by 6 global collaborators. Where available, HLA class I and class II types were obtained from metadata supplied by the sample provider rather than from assay-based typing. The sample metadata nearly always contained a de-identified subject ID, COVID-19 status, age in years and sex. The repertoires were released in a freely available public database intended as a resource for research on the immune response to SARS-CoV-2. The material from the prospective study consisted of cDNA or gDNA derived from T cells, B-cell-depleted T cells, or PBMCs.

Overall results and qualifications from the work: The amount of clinical and demographic metadata varied by source and participant and was provided uncurated.

Sequenced sample: peripheral blood. The clonotype originates from a man between 25 and 39 years old with COVID-19, enrolled during active disease.

The base sequence is TGTGCCAGCAGCGTAGAGGGCGGGAGTCGAGACGAGCAGTACTTC. It specifies CASSVEGGSRDEQYF. The chain joins TRBV9 to TRBJ2-7; 7 junctional bases match TRBD2. The CDR3, from cysteine to phenylalanine, totals 15 residues. Solely the CDR3 DNA is kept, with 45 bases framed from the first base. Unmatched junction bases come to 8, with V trimmed by 0 bases and J by 5 bases. The germline V gene yields SGDLS for CDR1 and YYNGEE for CDR2. Supplemented by the reference TRBV9 and TRBJ2-7 proteins around the CDR3, the complete variable domain is DSGVTQTPKHLITATGQRVTLRCSPRSGDLSVYWYQQSLDQGLQFLIQYYNGEERAKGNILERFSAQQFPDLHSELNLSSLELGDSALYFCASSVEGGSRDEQYFGPGTRLTVT.